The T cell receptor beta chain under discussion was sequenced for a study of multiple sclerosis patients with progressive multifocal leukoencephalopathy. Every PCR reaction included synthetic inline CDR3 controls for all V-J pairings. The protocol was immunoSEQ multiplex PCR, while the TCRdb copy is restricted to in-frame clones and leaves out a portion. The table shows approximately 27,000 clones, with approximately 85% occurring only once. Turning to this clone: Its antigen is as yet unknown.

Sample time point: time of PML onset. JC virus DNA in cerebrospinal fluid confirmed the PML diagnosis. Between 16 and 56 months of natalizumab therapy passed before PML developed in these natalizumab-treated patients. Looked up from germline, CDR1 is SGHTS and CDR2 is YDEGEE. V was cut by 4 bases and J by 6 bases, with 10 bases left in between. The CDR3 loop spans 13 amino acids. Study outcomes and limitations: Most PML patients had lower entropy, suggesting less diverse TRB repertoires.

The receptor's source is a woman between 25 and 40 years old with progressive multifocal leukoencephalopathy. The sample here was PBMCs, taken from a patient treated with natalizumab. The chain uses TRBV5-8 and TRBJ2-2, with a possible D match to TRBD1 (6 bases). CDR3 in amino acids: CASSLRGSGELFF. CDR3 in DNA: TGTGCCAGCAGCCTCAGGGGTTCCGGGGAGCTGTTTTTT.